This T cell receptor (beta chain) was identified during a study of blood T cells in healthy people across ages. Findings and limits, study-wide: Roughly linear declines in TCR beta diversity per million T cells occurred with age. CMV infection status of these donors was not known. Diversity of TCR beta correlated strongly with naive T cell percentage.

The CDR3 has 12 residues. The junction had 4 bases not matched to a gene; V was cut back by 8 bases and J by 5 bases. Germline-derived CDR1 and CDR2 are DFQATT and SNEGSKA (reference sequence). This clonotype was picked up a small number of times. The antigen remains undetermined. Sample-barcoded 5' priming and a J-beta primer mix drove a second PCR of about 6 to 12 cycles. Paired-end reads containing CDR3 totaled no fewer than 3 million for each sample. TCRdb recomputed calls from the 5' RACE reads with MiXCR, one row per CDR3 protein. The sample records roughly 1,500,000 distinct CDR3 sequences, around 42% being singletons.

The sequenced material came from blood. This clonotype was obtained from a woman aged 18-29 years in good health. V is TRBV20-1 and J is TRBJ2-1; 9 bases are shared with TRBD2. The CDR3 DNA sequence: TGCAGTTTTAGCGGGGGAGACAATGAGCAGTTCTTC. This sequence encodes CSFSGGDNEQFF.